Described below is a single T cell receptor beta chain sequence and its context. This entry is derived from a study of blood T cell repertoires in COVID-19. Study as a whole: Specimens from acute and convalescent COVID-19 originated in the United States, Italy and Spain. T cells, B-cell-depleted T cells, or PBMCs provided the cDNA or gDNA that served as material.

V lost 3 bases and J 4 bases, leaving 9 bases between the germline ends. CDR1 and CDR2 (germline): SGHNT, YENEEA. The CDR3 extends over 14 amino acids. Original processing methods: By means of reference gene primer amplification, nucleated cell counts were estimated. Profiling relied on immunoSEQ multiplex PCR, and the TCRdb table lists in-frame clones only, not all of them. V and J calls and clone size come straight from that table; D and trimming were deduced from the DNA. The data contain roughly 38,000 clones, roughly 80% of them singletons. This chain joins TRBV11-3 and TRBJ2-2, with a tentative D call TRBD2 (6 bases). The sample consisted of peripheral blood. The clonotype was recovered from a man in his sixties in a cohort sampled during active COVID-19. The DNA of the CDR3 is TGTGCCAGCAGCTTGGAGGGAACCACCGGGGAGCTGTTTTTT. The encoded protein is CASSLEGTTGELFF.